These T cell receptor beta chains were read from a single sample in a study of blood T cell repertoires in COVID-19. Assay used: immunoSEQ multiplex PCR; TCRdb lists only in-frame clones, some missing. The sample holds roughly 70,000 clones, about 88% seen once. Sequencing was performed on peripheral blood. Every receptor here comes from a man between 65 and 79 years old with acute or convalescent COVID-19. CDR3s include the opening cysteine and the closing phenylalanine or tryptophan. D genes are given only for firm matches. Some rows have no size entry. The others give once, few or many, or a class for an expanded clone.

size: NA; V: TRBV27; J: TRBJ1-5; D: TRBD1; DNA: TGTGCCAGCAGTTTTTACGGACAGGGCCGGTCCAATCAGCCCCAGCATTTT; CDR3: CASSFYGQGRSNQPQHF
size: few; V: TRBV19; J: TRBJ2-7; D: TRBD1; DNA: TGTGCCAGTACTATCCCCGGACAGGGGATAGCCTACGAGCAGTACTTC; CDR3: CASTIPGQGIAYEQYF
size: NA; V: TRBV2; J: TRBJ1-6; D: TRBD1; DNA: TGTGCCAGCACCCGGACAGGGACCTATAATTCACCCCTCCACTTT; CDR3: CASTRTGTYNSPLHF
size: NA; V: TRBV7-8; J: TRBJ1-4; D: TRBD1; DNA: TGTGCCAGCAGCTTAGCGGAACAGGGGAGGGAAAAACTGTTTTTT; CDR3: CASSLAEQGREKLFF
size: NA; V: TRBV11-2; J: TRBJ1-3; D: TRBD1; DNA: TGTGCCAGCAGCTTAGCCAGGACAGGAAGGGCCATATATTTT; CDR3: CASSLARTGRAIYF
size: once; V: TRBV7-9; J: TRBJ2-2; D: TRBD2; DNA: TGTGCCAGCAGCCTTCGACTAGCGGGGGGCGGCGGGGAGCTGTTTTTT; CDR3: CASSLRLAGGGGELFF
size: NA; V: TRBV13; J: TRBJ2-5; D: NA; DNA: TGTGCCAGCAGCATGGGTCTAGCAAGTTTCCGGGAGACCCAGTACTTC; CDR3: CASSMGLASFRETQYF
size: NA; V: TRBV7-6; J: TRBJ2-7; D: TRBD1; DNA: TGTGCCAGCAGCTTATCGGACAGGCCGTCCTACGAGCAGTACTTC; CDR3: CASSLSDRPSYEQYF
size: NA; V: TRBV19; J: TRBJ1-2; D: TRBD1; DNA: TGTGCCAGTAGTACCCCCGGACAGGCCCGAGGGGGCTACACCTTC; CDR3: CASSTPGQARGGYTF
size: NA; V: TRBV12-3/TRBV12-4; J: TRBJ1-1; D: NA; DNA: TGTGCCAGCAAACTGGGGCTGAGAGCTTTCTTT; CDR3: CASKLGLRAFF
size: NA; V: TRBV27; J: TRBJ1-3; D: NA; DNA: TGTGCCAGCAGTGTGGGCTTTTCCTCTGGAAACACCATATATTTT; CDR3: CASSVGFSSGNTIYF
size: NA; V: TRBV6-1; J: TRBJ1-2; D: NA; DNA: TGTGCCAGCAGTGATAACAGGGCCCAGGACTATGGCTACACCTTC; CDR3: CASSDNRAQDYGYTF
size: NA; V: TRBV2; J: TRBJ2-7; D: TRBD1; DNA: TGTGCCAGCAGTTACGACAGGGGGCAGGGCGAGCAGTACTTC; CDR3: CASSYDRGQGEQYF
size: NA; V: TRBV27; J: TRBJ2-5; D: NA; DNA: TGTGCCAGCAGCCGAGACTGGGGGGATCAAGAGACCCAGTACTTC; CDR3: CASSRDWGDQETQYF
size: NA; V: TRBV5-6; J: TRBJ2-7; D: NA; DNA: TGTGCCAGCTCTGTCCGGGGGAAATCCTACGAGCAGTACTTC; CDR3: CASSVRGKSYEQYF
size: few; V: TRBV5-5; J: TRBJ1-1; D: TRBD1; DNA: TGTGCCAGCAGCTCACGGACAGGGGGAGGTGTTGAAGCTTTCTTT; CDR3: CASSSRTGGGVEAFF
size: NA; V: TRBV2; J: TRBJ2-7; D: TRBD1; DNA: TGTGCCAGCCGGGACAGGGGAATTTACGAGCAGTACTTC; CDR3: CASRDRGIYEQYF
size: NA; V: TRBV11-2; J: TRBJ2-4; D: TRBD2; DNA: TGTGCCAGCAGCTTAGAGGCGGGCGGTAGCGGGTCCAAAAACATTCAGTACTTC; CDR3: CASSLEAGGSGSKNIQYF
size: NA; V: TRBV5-1; J: TRBJ1-5; D: TRBD1; DNA: TGCGCCAGCAGCTTGGTGACAGGGGATCAGCCCCAGCATTTT; CDR3: CASSLVTGDQPQHF
size: once; V: TRBV5-4; J: TRBJ2-5; D: TRBD2; DNA: TGTGCCAGCAGCTTTAGCGGGGGTGAGACCCAGTACTTC; CDR3: CASSFSGGETQYF
size: NA; V: TRBV28; J: TRBJ1-6; D: NA; DNA: TGTGCCAGCAGTTTTGCCAGGGTATCCTATAATTCACCCCTCCACTTT; CDR3: CASSFARVSYNSPLHF
size: NA; V: TRBV19; J: TRBJ1-4; D: NA; DNA: TGTGCCAGTAGTATAGGGGGGCGGCCCGATGAAAAACTGTTTTTT; CDR3: CASSIGGRPDEKLFF
size: NA; V: TRBV6-2/TRBV6-3; J: TRBJ2-4; D: TRBD2; DNA: TGTGCCAGCAGTTCCGAACCGGAAAGCGGGGGGGCCCTCAACATTCAGTACTTC; CDR3: CASSSEPESGGALNIQYF
size: NA; V: TRBV19; J: TRBJ2-2; D: TRBD2; DNA: TGTGCCAGTTTCCGACTAGCGGGGGTTACCGGGGAGCTGTTTTTT; CDR3: CASFRLAGVTGELFF
size: NA; V: TRBV18; J: TRBJ2-1; D: TRBD2; DNA: TGTGCCAGCTCTGAGCGGGGGGGCCACAATGAGCAGTTCTTC; CDR3: CASSERGGHNEQFF
size: NA; V: TRBV6-5; J: TRBJ2-5; D: TRBD1; DNA: TGTGCCAGCAGTTCTCATGGGACAGGGGAAGAGACCCAGTACTTC; CDR3: CASSSHGTGEETQYF
size: NA; V: TRBV7-2; J: TRBJ1-6; D: NA; DNA: TGTGCCAGCAGGCCAGAAAGCTCCTATAATTCACCCCTCCACTTT; CDR3: CASRPESSYNSPLHF
size: NA; V: TRBV18; J: TRBJ2-7; D: NA; DNA: TGTGCCAGCTCACCACAGACAGAGACCTCCGAGCAGTACTTC; CDR3: CASSPQTETSEQYF
size: NA; V: TRBV3-1/TRBV3-2; J: TRBJ2-2; D: TRBD1; DNA: TGTGCCAGCAGCCCGTGGACAGGGAGGACCGGGGAGCTGTTTTTT; CDR3: CASSPWTGRTGELFF
size: NA; V: TRBV5-1; J: TRBJ1-1; D: TRBD1; DNA: TGCGCCAGCAGCTTTGGGACAGCTGGGAACACTGAAGCTTTCTTT; CDR3: CASSFGTAGNTEAFF
size: NA; V: TRBV19; J: TRBJ1-4; D: NA; DNA: TGTGCCAGTTCCCCACAGGTTTTAGCAACTAATGAAAAACTGTTTTTT; CDR3: CASSPQVLATNEKLFF
size: NA; V: TRBV5-4; J: TRBJ2-5; D: TRBD2; DNA: TGTGCCAGCAGCGGAGGGACTAGCGGGGGGGCAGAGACCCAGTACTTC; CDR3: CASSGGTSGGAETQYF
size: NA; V: TRBV18; J: TRBJ1-2; D: NA; DNA: TGTGCCAGCTCACCTCGGAGGGGGGGAGGAGGCTACACCTTC; CDR3: CASSPRRGGGGYTF
size: NA; V: TRBV12-1; J: TRBJ1-5; D: NA; DNA: TGTGCCAGCAGTTCTCAGGCCGGACAAGGGAATCAGCCCCAGCATTTT; CDR3: CASSSQAGQGNQPQHF
size: NA; V: TRBV11-2; J: TRBJ1-6; D: NA; DNA: TGTGCCAGCAGCTTAGACTACAGAAATTCACCCCTCCACTTT; CDR3: CASSLDYRNSPLHF
size: NA; V: TRBV28; J: TRBJ2-7; D: NA; DNA: TGTGCCAGCAGTTTAGGGGCCGGAAGCTACGAGCAGTACTTC; CDR3: CASSLGAGSYEQYF
size: NA; V: TRBV5-6; J: TRBJ2-3; D: NA; DNA: TGTGCCAGCAGCTATAGCGGTATGGGTGCGCAGTATTTT; CDR3: CASSYSGMGAQYF
size: once; V: TRBV5-1; J: TRBJ1-4; D: NA; DNA: TGCGCCAGCAGCTTACAGCCAACTAATGAAAAACTGTTTTTT; CDR3: CASSLQPTNEKLFF
size: NA; V: TRBV9; J: TRBJ2-2; D: NA; DNA: TGTGCCAGCAGCGCCTCAGGGGTTTACACCGGGGAGCTGTTTTTT; CDR3: CASSASGVYTGELFF
size: NA; V: TRBV14; J: TRBJ1-1; D: NA; DNA: TGTGCCAGCAGCCAAGCAGGGGTCGCCTCGAACACTGAAGCTTTCTTT; CDR3: CASSQAGVASNTEAFF
size: NA; V: TRBV7-2; J: TRBJ1-3; D: NA; DNA: TGTGCCTGTAGACTCGGCTTGGGAAACACCATATATTTT; CDR3: CACRLGLGNTIYF
size: NA; V: TRBV7-2; J: TRBJ1-2; D: TRBD1; DNA: TGTGCTAGCAGGGGTGGTAAGGGACAGGGGCGCGGCTACACCTTC; CDR3: CASRGGKGQGRGYTF
size: NA; V: TRBV3-1/TRBV3-2; J: TRBJ2-5; D: TRBD2; DNA: TGTGCCAGCATCCCCTCGGGGCGGGGGGGAAGAGAGACCCAGTACTTC; CDR3: CASIPSGRGGRETQYF
size: NA; V: TRBV5-4; J: TRBJ2-2; D: NA; DNA: TGTGCCAGCAGCTCAGCCAGGGGACGGACCACCGGGGAGCTGTTTTTT; CDR3: CASSSARGRTTGELFF
size: NA; V: TRBV5-5; J: TRBJ1-1; D: TRBD1; DNA: TGTGCCAGCAGCGCCCGGGACAGGGCTTCGTTAAACACTGAAGCTTTCTTT; CDR3: CASSARDRASLNTEAFF
size: NA; V: TRBV19; J: TRBJ1-5; D: NA; DNA: TGTGCCAGTAGTATCGGGACTAGGGGCAATCAGCCCCAGCATTTT; CDR3: CASSIGTRGNQPQHF
size: NA; V: TRBV4-1; J: TRBJ1-6; D: TRBD1; DNA: TGCGCCAGCAGCCAATTACCGGGACAGCCGGGTCTTGGGTCCTCCTATAATTCACCCCTCCACTTT; CDR3: CASSQLPGQPGLGSSYNSPLHF
size: NA; V: TRBV2; J: TRBJ2-1; D: TRBD2; DNA: TGTGCCAGCAGTGAAGCGAAGGGACTAGCGGGGGAGGATGAGCAGTTCTTC; CDR3: CASSEAKGLAGEDEQFF
size: NA; V: TRBV4-3; J: TRBJ2-7; D: TRBD1; DNA: TGCGCCAGCAGCCAAACTGGGACAGGGATTCACGAGCAGTACTTC; CDR3: CASSQTGTGIHEQYF
size: once; V: TRBV2; J: TRBJ2-2; D: NA; DNA: TGTGCCAGCAACTTGGCAGGGGTCGGGACCGGGGAGCTGTTTTTT; CDR3: CASNLAGVGTGELFF
size: once; V: TRBV5-6; J: TRBJ2-7; D: NA; DNA: TGTGCCAGCAGCTTAGGACAGCCATATGAGGAGCAGTACTTC; CDR3: CASSLGQPYEEQYF
size: NA; V: TRBV11-2; J: TRBJ1-2; D: NA; DNA: TGTGCCAGCAGCTCCAGGATTTCTGATGGCTACACCTTC; CDR3: CASSSRISDGYTF
size: NA; V: TRBV19; J: TRBJ2-5; D: TRBD2; DNA: TGTGCCAGTAGTATAGGGGGTAGCGGGGGCACAGAGACCCAGTACTTC; CDR3: CASSIGGSGGTETQYF
size: NA; V: TRBV7-9; J: TRBJ2-3; D: NA; DNA: TGTGCCAGCAGCTTAAGGCTCGCCGCGGGCGATACGCAGTATTTT; CDR3: CASSLRLAAGDTQYF
size: NA; V: TRBV6-5; J: TRBJ2-1; D: NA; DNA: TGTGCCAGCAGTTACTCGAAGGGGGGGATCTACAATGAGCAGTTCTTC; CDR3: CASSYSKGGIYNEQFF
size: NA; V: TRBV6-2/TRBV6-3; J: TRBJ1-6; D: TRBD1; DNA: TGTGCCAGCAGCCTTCGGACAGGACATAATTCACCCCTCCACTTT; CDR3: CASSLRTGHNSPLHF
size: NA; V: TRBV7-9; J: TRBJ1-3; D: NA; DNA: TGTGCCAGCAGCTTAGATTCGGGAAACACCATATATTTT; CDR3: CASSLDSGNTIYF
size: NA; V: TRBV21-1; J: TRBJ1-5; D: NA; DNA: TGTGCCAGCAGCCCTCAGAATGAGGTTGTGAGCAATCAGCCCCAGCATTTT; CDR3: CASSPQNEVVSNQPQHF
size: NA; V: TRBV19; J: TRBJ2-5; D: TRBD1; DNA: TGTGCCAGTACTGGCAGGGGGCGGCAAGAGACCCAGTACTTC; CDR3: CASTGRGRQETQYF